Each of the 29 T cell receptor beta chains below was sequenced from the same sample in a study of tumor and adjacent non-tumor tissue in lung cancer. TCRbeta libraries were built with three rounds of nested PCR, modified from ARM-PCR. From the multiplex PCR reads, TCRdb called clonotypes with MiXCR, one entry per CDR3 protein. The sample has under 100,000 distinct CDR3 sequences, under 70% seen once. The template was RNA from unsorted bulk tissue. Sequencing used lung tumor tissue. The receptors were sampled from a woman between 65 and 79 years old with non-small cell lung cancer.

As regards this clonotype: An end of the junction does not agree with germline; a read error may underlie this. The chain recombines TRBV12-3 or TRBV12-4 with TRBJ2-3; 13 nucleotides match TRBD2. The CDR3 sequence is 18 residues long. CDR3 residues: CASRIGLAGEAGTETQCF. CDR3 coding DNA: TGTGCCAGCAGGATAGGACTAGCGGGAGAGGCGGGCACAGAAACGCAGTGTTTT.

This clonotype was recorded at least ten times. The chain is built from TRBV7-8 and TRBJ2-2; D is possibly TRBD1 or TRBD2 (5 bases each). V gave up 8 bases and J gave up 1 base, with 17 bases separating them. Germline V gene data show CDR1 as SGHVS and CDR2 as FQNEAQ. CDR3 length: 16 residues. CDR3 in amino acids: CASERTGTVNTGELFF. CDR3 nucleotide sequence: TGTGCCAGCGAAAGAACCGGGACGGTGAACACCGGGGAGCTGTTTTTT.

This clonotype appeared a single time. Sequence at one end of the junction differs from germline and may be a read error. The CDR3 DNA sequence: TGTGCCAGCAGCCAACTCCAGCGGGAGGGCCAAGAGACCCAGTATTTC. Residues: CASSQLQREGQETQYF. The chain employs TRBV6-5 and TRBJ2-5, with 10 positions matching TRBD2. The CDR3 covers 16 residues. In germline, CDR1 is MNHEY, CDR2 SVGAGI.

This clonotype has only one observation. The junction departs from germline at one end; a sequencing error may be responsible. This CDR3 is CAISPGQYYGYTF. In nucleotides, the CDR3 is TGTGCTATCAGTCCGGGACAGTACTATGGGTACACCTTC. The chain employs TRBV10-3 and TRBJ1-2; TRBD1 matches at 7 bases. CDR1 ENHRY and CDR2 SYGVKD come from the germline V gene. The CDR3 loop spans 13 amino acids.

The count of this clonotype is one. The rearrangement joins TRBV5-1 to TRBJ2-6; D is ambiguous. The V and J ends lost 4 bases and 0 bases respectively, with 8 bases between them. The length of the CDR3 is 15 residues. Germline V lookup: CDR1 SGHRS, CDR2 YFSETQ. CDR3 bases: TGCGCCAGCAGCGCAAAATTCTCTGGGGCCAACGTCCTGACTTTC. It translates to CASSAKFSGANVLTF.

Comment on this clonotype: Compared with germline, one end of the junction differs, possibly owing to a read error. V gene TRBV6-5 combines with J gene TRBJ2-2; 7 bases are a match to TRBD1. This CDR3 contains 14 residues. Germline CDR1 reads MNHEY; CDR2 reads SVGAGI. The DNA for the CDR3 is TGTGCCGGCAGTTCGGGACAGCACACCGGGGAGCTGTTTTTT. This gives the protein CAGSSGQHTGELFF.

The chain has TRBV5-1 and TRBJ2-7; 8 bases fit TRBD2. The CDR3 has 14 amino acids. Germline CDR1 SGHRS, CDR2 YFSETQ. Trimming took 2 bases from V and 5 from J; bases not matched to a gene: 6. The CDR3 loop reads CASSLAGDIHEQYF. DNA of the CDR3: TGCGCCAGCAGCTTAGCGGGAGACATCCACGAGCAGTACTTC.

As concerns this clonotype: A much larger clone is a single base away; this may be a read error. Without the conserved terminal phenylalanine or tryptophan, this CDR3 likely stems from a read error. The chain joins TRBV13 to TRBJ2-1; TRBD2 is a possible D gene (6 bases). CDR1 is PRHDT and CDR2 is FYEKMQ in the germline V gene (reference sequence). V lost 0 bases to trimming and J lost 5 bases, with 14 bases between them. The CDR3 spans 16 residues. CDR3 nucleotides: TGTGCCAGCAGCTTAGGGGCGGGGAGGCTAGACAATGAGCAGTTCCTC. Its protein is CASSLGAGRLDNEQFL.

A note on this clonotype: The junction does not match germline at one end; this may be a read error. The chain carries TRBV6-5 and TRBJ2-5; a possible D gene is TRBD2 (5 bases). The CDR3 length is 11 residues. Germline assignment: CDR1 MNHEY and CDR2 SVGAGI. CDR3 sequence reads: CASNLGETHYF. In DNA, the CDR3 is TGTGCCAGCAACCTTGGGGAGACCCATTACTTC.

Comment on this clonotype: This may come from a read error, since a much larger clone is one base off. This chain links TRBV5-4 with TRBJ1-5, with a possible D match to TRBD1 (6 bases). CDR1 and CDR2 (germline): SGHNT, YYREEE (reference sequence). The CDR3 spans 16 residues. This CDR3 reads CASSLGGRGSNRPQHF. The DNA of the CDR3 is TGTGCCAGCAGCTTGGGGGGGCGTGGGAGCAATCGGCCCCAGCATTTT.

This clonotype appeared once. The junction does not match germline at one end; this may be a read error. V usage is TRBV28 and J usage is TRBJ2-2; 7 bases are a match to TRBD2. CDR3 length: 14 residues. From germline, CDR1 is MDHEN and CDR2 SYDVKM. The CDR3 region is CARTQGGNTEELFF. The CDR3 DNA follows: TGTGCCAGAACGCAGGGAGGGAATACCGAGGAGCTGTTTTTT.

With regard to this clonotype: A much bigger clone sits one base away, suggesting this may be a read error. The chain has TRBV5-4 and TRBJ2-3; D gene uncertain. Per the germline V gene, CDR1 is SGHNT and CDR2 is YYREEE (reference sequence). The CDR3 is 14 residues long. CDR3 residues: CASGLGSATNTQYF. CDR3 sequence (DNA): TGTGCCAGCGGCTTGGGGTCAGCGACCAATACGCAGTATTTT.

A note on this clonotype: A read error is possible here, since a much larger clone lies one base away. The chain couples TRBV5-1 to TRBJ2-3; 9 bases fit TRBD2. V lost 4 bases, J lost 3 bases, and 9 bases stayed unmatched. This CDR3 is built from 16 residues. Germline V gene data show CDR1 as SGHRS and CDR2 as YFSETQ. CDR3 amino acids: CASSRVSGSETDTQYF. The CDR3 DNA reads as TGCGCCAGCAGCCGCGTTAGCGGGAGTGAGACAGATACGCAGTATTTT.

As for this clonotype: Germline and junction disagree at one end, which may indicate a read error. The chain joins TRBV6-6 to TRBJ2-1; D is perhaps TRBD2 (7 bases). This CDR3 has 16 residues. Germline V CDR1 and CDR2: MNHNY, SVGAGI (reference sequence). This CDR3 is CASSAYREGSHNEHSF. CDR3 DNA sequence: TGTGCCAGCAGTGCCTACAGGGAGGGATCCCACAATGAGCACTCCTTC.

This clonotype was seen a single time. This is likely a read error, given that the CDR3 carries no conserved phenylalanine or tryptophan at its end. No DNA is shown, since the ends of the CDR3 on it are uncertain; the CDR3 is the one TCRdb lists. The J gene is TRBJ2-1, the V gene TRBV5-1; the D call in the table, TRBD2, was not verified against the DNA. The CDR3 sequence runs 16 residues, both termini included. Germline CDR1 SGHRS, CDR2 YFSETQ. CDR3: CASSPGTSGRADEQFL.

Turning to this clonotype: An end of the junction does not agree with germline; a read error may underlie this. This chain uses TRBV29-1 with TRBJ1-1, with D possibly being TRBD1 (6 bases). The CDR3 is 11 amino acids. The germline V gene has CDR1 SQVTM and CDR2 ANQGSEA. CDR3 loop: CSVAGATVAFF. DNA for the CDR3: TGCAGTGTGGCAGGGGCCACTGTAGCTTTCTTT.

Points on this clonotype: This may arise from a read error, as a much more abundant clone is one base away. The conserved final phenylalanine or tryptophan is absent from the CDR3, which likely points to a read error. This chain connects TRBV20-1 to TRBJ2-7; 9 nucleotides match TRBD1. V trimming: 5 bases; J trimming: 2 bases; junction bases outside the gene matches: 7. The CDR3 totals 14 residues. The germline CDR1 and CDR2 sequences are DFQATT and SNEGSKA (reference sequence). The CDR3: CSAQGDRATYEQYI. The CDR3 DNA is TGCAGTGCTCAAGGGGACAGGGCTACCTACGAGCAGTACATC.

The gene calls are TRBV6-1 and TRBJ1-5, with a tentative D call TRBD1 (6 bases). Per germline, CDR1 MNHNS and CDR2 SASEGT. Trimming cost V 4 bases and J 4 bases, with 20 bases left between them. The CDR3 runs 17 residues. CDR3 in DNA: TGTGCCAGCAGTGGAGGGGGGGGGATAAGAAGGAATCAGCCCCAGCATTTT. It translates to CASSGGGGIRRNQPQHF.

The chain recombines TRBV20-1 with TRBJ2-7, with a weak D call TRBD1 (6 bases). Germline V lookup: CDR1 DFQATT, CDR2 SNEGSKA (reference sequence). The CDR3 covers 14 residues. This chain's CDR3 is CSARVGTSMWEQYF. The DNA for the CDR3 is TGCAGCGCGCGGGTCGGGACAAGTATGTGGGAACAATACTTC.

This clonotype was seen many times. CDR3 DNA sequence: TGTGCCTGGGCGCGGTTGGCGAACACCGGGGAGCTGTTTTTT. It codes for CAWARLANTGELFF. The rearrangement uses TRBV30 and TRBJ2-2; no firm D call. V was trimmed by 5 bases and J by 0 bases, leaving 10 bases between them. Germline V gives CDR1 GTSNPN, CDR2 SVGIG (reference sequence). CDR3 size: 14 residues. The entire variable domain, with the rest obtained from reference TRBV30 and TRBJ2-2, is as follows: SQTIHQWPATLVQPVGSPLSLECTVEGTSNPNLYWYRQAAGRGLQLLFYSVGIGQISSEVPQNLSASRPQDRQFILSSKKLLLSDSGFYLCAWARLANTGELFFGEGSRLTVL.

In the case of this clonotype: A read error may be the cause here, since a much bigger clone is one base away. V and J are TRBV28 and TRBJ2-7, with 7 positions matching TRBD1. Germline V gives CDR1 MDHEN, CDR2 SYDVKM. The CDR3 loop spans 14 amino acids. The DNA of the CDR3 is TGTGCCAGCAGTTCGGACAGGCTACCCTACGAGCAGCACTTC. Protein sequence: CASSSDRLPYEQHF.

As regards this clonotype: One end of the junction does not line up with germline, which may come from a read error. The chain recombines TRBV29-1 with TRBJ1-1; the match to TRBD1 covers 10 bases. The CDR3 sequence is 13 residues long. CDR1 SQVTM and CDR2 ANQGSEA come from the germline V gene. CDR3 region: CRGQGQTNTETFF. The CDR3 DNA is TGCAGGGGACAGGGGCAGACGAACACTGAAACTTTCTTT.

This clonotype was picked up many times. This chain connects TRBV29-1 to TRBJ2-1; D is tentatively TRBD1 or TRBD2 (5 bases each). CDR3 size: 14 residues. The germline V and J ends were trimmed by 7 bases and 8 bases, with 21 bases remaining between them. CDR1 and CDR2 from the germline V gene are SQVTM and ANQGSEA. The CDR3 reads CSGTGLGNLDEQFF. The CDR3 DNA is TGCAGCGGTACAGGTCTCGGGAATCTCGATGAGCAGTTCTTC.

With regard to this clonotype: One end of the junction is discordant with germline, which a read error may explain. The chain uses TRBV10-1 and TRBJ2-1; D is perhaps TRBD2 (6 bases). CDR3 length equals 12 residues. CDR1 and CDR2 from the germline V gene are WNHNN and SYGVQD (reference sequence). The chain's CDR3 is CASSDLANKQFF. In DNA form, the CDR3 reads TGTGCCAGCAGTGACCTAGCGAATAAGCAGTTCTTC.

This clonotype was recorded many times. Here the CDR3 reads CASSGQGVETQYF. The DNA of the CDR3 is TGTGCCAGCAGCGGACAGGGAGTCGAGACCCAGTACTTC. This chain links TRBV9 with TRBJ2-5; 7 nucleotides align to TRBD1. The CDR3 contains 13 residues. The V gene end was trimmed by 3 bases and the J gene end by 5 bases; junction bases not matched to a gene: 4. Germline V gene data show CDR1 as SGDLS and CDR2 as YYNGEE.

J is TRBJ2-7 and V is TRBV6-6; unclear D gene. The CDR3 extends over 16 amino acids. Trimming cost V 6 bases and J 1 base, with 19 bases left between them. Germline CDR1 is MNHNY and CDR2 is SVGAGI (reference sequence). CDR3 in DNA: TGTGCCAGCAGCTATTCGCGGAAAGCCCCTTCCTACGAGCAGTACTTC. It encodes CASSYSRKAPSYEQYF.

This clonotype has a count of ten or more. CDR3 protein: CASSLVPYEQYF. The CDR3 region has the DNA TGTGCCAGCAGTTTAGTTCCCTACGAGCAGTACTTC. V is TRBV28 and J is TRBJ2-7; D is uncertain. Germline V gene lookup returns CDR1 MDHEN and CDR2 SYDVKM. The CDR3 sequence is 12 residues long. The V end lost 2 bases, the J end lost 2 bases, and 4 bases lay between the germline ends.

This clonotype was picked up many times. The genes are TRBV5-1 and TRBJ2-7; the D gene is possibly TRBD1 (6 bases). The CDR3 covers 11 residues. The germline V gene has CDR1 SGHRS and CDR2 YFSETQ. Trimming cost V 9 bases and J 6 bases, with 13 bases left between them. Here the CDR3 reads CATRRQAEQYF. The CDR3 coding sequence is TGCGCCACCCGCCGACAGGCCGAGCAGTACTTC.

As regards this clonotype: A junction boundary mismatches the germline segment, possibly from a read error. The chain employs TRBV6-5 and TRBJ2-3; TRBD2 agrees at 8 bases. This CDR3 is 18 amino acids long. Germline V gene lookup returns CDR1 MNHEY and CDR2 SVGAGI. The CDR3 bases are TGTGACAGCATGGCTGACTTAGGGACTAGTGGATACACAGATACGCAGTATTTT. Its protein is CDSMADLGTSGYTDTQYF.